This T cell receptor (beta chain) appears in the sequencing data of a study of blood T cell repertoires in COVID-19. The overall study: Collection of acute and convalescent COVID-19 samples took place in the United States, Italy and Spain.

In the study's own analysis: Estimation of nucleated cell counts relied on the amplification of reference gene primers. Repertoires were generated with immunoSEQ multiplex PCR, while TCRdb's copy carries only in-frame clones and drops some. V, J and clone size are taken as reported in that table, and D and trimming were inferred from the DNA itself. In the table there are hundreds of thousands of clones, over 80% of which are singletons. CDR1 SGHVS and CDR2 FQNEAQ come from the germline V gene. The CDR3 extends over 14 amino acids. Trimming shortened V by 5 bases and J by 5 bases, and 13 bases separated the two germline ends.

The receptor was derived from a woman between 18 and 29 years old with acute or convalescent COVID-19. The chain joins TRBV7-8 to TRBJ2-1; D unclear. Sample: peripheral blood. CDR3 residues: CASSTIYQDNEQFF. The CDR3 DNA sequence: TGTGCCAGCAGCACCATTTACCAGGACAATGAGCAGTTCTTC.